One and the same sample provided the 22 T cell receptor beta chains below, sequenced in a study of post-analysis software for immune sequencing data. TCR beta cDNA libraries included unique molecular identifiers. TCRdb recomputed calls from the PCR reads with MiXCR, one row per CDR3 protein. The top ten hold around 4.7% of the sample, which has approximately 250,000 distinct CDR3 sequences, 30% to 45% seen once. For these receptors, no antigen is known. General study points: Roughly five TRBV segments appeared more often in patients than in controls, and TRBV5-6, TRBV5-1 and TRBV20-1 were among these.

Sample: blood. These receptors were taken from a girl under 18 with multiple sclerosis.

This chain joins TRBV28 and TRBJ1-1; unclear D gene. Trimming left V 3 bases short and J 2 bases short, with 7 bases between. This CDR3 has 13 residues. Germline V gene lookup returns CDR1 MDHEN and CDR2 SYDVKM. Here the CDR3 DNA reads TGTGCCAGCAGTTTGATGGCTAACACTGAAGCTTTCTTT. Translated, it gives CASSLMANTEAFF.

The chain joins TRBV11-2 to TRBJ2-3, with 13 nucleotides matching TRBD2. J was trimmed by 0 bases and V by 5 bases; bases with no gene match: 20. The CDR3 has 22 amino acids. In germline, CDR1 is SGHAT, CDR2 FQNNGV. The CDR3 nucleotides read TGTGCCAGCAGCATAAACCTTGCCGGGACTAGCGGGAATCGAATCAGCACAGATACGCAGTATTTT. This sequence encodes CASSINLAGTSGNRISTDTQYF.

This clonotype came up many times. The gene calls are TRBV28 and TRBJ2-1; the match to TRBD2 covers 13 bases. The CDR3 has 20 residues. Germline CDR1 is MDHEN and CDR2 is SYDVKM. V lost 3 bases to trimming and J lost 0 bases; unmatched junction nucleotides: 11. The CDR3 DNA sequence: TGTGCCAGCAGTTTCCCTCGGGGACTAGCGGGGATTAGCTCCTACAATGAGCAGTTCTTC. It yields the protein CASSFPRGLAGISSYNEQFF.

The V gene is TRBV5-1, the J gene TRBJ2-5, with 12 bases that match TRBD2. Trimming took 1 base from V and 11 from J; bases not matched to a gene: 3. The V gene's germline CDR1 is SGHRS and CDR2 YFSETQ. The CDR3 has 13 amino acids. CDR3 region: CASSLLAGGEQYF. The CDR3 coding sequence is TGCGCCAGCAGCTTGCTAGCGGGAGGGGAGCAGTACTTC.

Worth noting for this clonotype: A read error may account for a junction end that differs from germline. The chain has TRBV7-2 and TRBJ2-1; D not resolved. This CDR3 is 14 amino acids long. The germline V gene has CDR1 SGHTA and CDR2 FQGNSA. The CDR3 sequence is CVSSPHGRRNEQFF. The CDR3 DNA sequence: TGTGTCAGCAGCCCCCACGGGCGTAGGAATGAGCAGTTCTTC.

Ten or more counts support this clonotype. CDR3 protein: CASSHWSTGVWGYTF. CDR3 nucleotides: TGTGCCAGCAGTCATTGGTCCACAGGGGTGTGGGGCTACACCTTC. This sequence joins TRBV5-6 and TRBJ1-2, with 7 nucleotides matching TRBD1. CDR3 length: 15 amino acids. After removal of 5 bases from V and 8 bases from J, the junction contained 15 bases not matched to a gene. CDR1 is SGHDT, CDR2 YYEEEE, per germline.

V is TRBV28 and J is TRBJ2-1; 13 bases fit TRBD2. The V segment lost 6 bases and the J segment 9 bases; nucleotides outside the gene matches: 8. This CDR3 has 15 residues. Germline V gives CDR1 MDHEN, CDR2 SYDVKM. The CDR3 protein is CASSPGLAGVGEQFF. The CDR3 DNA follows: TGTGCCAGCAGCCCCGGACTAGCGGGGGTGGGTGAGCAGTTCTTC.

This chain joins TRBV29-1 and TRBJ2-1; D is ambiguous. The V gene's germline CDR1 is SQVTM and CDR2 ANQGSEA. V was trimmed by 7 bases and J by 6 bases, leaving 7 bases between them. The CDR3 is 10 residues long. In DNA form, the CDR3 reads TGCAGCGGTTGGGGCAATGAGCAGTTCTTC. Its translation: CSGWGNEQFF.

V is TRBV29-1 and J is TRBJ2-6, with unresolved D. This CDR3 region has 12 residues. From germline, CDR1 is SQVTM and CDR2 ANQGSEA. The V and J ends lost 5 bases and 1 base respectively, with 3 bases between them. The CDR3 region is CSVQSGANVLTF. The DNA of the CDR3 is TGCAGCGTTCAGTCTGGGGCCAACGTCCTGACTTTC.

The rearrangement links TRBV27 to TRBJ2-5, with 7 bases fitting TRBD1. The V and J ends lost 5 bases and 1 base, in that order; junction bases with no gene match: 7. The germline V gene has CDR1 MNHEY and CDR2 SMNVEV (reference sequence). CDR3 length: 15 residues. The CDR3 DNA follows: TGTGCCAGCAGTCTCCTTGGACAGGCCCAAGAGACCCAGTACTTC. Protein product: CASSLLGQAQETQYF.

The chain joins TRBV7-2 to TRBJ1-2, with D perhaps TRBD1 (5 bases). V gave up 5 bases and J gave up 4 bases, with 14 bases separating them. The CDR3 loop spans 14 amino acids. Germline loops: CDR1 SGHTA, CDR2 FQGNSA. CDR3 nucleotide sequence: TGTGCCAGCAGCGCGTCCGGGACCTCCTATGGCTACACCTTC. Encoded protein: CASSASGTSYGYTF.

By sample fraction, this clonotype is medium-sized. The CDR3 DNA sequence: TGCAGCGTTGAGGGACTAGCGGGAGGCGCTACGCAGTATTTT. Its translation: CSVEGLAGGATQYF. The chain is built from TRBV29-1 and TRBJ2-3; 15 positions agree with TRBD2. The J segment lost 8 bases and the V segment lost 3 bases, leaving 3 bases of the junction unmatched. The CDR3 has 14 residues. Looked up from germline, CDR1 is SQVTM and CDR2 is ANQGSEA.

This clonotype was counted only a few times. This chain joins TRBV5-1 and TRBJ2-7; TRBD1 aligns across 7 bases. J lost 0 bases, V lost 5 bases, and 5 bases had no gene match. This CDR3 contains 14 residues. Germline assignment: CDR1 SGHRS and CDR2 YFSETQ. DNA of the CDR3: TGCGCCAGCAGGTCGGGACAGAGCTCCTACGAGCAGTACTTC. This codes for CASRSGQSSYEQYF.

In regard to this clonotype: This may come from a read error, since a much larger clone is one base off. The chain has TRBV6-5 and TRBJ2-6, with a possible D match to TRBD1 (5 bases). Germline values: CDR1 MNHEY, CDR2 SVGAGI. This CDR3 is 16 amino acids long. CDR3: CASSYVRASGANVPTF. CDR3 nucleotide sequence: TGTGCCAGCAGTTACGTCCGGGCCTCTGGGGCCAACGTCCCGACTTTC.

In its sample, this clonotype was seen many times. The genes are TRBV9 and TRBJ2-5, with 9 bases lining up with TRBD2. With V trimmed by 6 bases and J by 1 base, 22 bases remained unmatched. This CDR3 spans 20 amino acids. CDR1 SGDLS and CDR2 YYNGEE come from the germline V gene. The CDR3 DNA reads TGTGCCAGCAACGGTAACCCCCGGGGTTGGGCTAGCGGGGCCCAAGAGACCCAGTACTTC. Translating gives CASNGNPRGWASGAQETQYF.

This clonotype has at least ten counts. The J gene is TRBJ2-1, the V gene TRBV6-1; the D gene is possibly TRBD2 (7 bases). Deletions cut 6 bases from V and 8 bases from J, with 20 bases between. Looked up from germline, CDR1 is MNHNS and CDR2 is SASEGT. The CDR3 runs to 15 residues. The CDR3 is CASRTTGYAGDEQFF. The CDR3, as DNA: TGTGCCAGCAGGACCACAGGGTACGCGGGAGATGAGCAGTTCTTC.

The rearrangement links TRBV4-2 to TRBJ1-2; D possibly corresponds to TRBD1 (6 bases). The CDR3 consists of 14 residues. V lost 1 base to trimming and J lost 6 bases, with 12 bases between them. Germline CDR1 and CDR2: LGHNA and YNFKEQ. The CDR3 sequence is CASSQVRQADGYTF. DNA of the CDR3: TGTGCCAGCAGCCAAGTGAGACAGGCGGATGGCTACACCTTC.

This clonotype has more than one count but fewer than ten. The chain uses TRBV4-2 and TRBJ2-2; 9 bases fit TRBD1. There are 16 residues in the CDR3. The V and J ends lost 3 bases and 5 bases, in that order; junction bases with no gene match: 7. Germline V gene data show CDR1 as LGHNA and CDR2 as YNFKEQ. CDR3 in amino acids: CASSQSTGGKTGELFF. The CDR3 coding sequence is TGTGCCAGCAGCCAGTCGACAGGGGGTAAAACCGGGGAGCTGTTTTTT.

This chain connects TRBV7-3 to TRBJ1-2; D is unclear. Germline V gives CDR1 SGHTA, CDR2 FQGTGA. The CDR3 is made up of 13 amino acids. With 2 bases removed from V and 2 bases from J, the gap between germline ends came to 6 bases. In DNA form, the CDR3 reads TGTGCCAGCAGCTTATACAGAAACTATGGCTACACCTTC. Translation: CASSLYRNYGYTF.

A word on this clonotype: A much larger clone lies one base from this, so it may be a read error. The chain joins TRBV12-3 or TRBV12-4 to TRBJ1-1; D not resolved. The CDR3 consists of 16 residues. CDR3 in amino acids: CASSHSPLVENTGAFF. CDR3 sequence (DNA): TGTGCCAGCAGCCACAGTCCCCTGGTTGAAAACACTGGAGCTTTCTTT.

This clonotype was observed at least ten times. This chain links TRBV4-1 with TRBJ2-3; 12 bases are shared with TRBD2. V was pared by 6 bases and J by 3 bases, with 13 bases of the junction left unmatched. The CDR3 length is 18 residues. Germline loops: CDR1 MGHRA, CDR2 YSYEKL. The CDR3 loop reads CASSPKYWLAGGTDTQYF. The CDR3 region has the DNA TGCGCCAGCAGTCCGAAATATTGGCTAGCGGGAGGGACAGATACGCAGTATTTT.

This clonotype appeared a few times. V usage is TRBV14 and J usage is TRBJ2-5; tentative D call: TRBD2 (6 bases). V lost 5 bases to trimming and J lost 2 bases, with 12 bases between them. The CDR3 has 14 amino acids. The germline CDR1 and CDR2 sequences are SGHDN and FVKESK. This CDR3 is CASSSRGLQETQYF. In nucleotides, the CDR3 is TGTGCCAGCAGCTCTCGGGGGTTACAAGAGACCCAGTACTTC.